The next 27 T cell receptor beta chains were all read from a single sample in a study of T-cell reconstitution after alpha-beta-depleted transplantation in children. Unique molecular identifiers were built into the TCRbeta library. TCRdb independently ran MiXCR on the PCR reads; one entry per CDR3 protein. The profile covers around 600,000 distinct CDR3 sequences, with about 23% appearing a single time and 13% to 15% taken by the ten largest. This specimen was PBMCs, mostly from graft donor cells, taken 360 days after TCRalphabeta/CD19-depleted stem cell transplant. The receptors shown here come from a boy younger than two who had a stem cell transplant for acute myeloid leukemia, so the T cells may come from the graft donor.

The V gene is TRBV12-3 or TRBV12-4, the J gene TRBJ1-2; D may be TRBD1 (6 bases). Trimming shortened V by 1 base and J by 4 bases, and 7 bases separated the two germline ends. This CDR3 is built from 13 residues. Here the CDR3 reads CASSLVGGYGYTF. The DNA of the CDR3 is TGTGCCAGCAGTTTAGTAGGGGGCTATGGCTACACCTTC.

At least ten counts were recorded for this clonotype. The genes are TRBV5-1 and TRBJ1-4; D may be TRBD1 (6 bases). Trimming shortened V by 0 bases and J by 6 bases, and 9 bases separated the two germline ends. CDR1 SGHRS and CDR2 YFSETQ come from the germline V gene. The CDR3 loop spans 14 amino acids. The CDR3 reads CASSLDRVYEKLFF. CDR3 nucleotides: TGCGCCAGCAGCTTGGACAGGGTTTATGAAAAACTGTTTTTT.

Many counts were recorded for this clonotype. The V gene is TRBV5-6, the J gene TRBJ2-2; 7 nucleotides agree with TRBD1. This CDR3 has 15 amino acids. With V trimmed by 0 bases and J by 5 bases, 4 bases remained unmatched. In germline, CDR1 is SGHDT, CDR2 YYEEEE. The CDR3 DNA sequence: TGTGCCAGCAGCTTGGACGGCAGGGGGACCGGGGAGCTGTTTTTT. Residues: CASSLDGRGTGELFF.

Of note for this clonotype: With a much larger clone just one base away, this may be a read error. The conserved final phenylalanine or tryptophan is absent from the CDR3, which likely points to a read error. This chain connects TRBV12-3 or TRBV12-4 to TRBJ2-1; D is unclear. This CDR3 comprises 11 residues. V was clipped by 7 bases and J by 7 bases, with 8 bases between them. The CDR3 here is CASNYRNEQFI. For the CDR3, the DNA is TGTGCCAGCAACTACAGAAATGAGCAGTTCATC.

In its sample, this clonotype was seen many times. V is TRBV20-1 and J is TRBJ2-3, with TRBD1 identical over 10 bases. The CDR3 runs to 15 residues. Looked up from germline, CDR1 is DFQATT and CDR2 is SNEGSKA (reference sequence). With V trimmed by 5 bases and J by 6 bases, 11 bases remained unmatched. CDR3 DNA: TGCAGTGCTGCTGATGGGACAGGGGCCACGGATACGCAGTATTTT. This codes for CSAADGTGATDTQYF.

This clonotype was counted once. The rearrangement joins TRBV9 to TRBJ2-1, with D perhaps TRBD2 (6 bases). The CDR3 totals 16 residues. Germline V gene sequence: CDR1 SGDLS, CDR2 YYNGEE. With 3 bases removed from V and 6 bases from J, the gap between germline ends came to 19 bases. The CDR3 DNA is TGTGCCAGCAGCGGACCAATTTACGGGGAGGTCAATGAGCAGTTCTTC. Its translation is CASSGPIYGEVNEQFF.

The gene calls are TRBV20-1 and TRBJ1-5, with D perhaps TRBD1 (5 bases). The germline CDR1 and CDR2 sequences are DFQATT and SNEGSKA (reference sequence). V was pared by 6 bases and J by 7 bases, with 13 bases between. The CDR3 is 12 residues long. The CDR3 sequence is CSAATQEQPQHF. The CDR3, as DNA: TGCAGTGCGGCTACACAGGAGCAGCCCCAGCATTTT.

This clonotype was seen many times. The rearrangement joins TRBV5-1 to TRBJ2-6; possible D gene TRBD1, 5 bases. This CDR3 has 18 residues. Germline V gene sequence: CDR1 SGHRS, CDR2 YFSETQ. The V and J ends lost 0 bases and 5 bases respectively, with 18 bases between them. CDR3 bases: TGCGCCAGCAGCTTGGAAGTAAGGGGCCCTCTTCGGGCCAACGTCCTGACTTTC. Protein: CASSLEVRGPLRANVLTF.

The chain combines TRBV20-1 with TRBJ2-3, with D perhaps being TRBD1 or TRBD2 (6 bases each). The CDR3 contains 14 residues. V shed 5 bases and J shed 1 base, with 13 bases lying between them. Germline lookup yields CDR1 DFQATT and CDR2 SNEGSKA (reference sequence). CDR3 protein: CSARGPLGTDTQYF. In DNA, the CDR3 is TGCAGTGCTCGGGGGCCCTTAGGCACAGATACGCAGTATTTT.

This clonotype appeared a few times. CDR3 loop: CSAAGTSGANVLTF. The CDR3 DNA sequence: TGCAGTGCCGCCGGGACCTCTGGGGCCAACGTCCTGACTTTC. The rearrangement joins TRBV20-1 to TRBJ2-6; D tentatively fits TRBD1 or TRBD2 (5 bases each). With 6 bases removed from V and 0 bases from J, the gap between germline ends came to 9 bases. From germline, CDR1 is DFQATT and CDR2 SNEGSKA (reference sequence). The CDR3 is 14 amino acids.

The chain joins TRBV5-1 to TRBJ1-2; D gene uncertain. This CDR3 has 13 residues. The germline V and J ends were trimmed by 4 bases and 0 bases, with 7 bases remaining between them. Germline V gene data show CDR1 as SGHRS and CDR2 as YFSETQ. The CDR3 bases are TGCGCCAGCAGCACGAAACCTAACTATGGCTACACCTTC. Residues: CASSTKPNYGYTF.

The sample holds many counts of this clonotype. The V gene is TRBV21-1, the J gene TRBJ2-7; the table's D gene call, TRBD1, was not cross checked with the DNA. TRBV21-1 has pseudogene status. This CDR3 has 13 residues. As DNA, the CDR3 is TGTGCCAGCAGCAAAGGGGACAGATCCGAGCAGTACTTC. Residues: CASSKGDRSEQYF.

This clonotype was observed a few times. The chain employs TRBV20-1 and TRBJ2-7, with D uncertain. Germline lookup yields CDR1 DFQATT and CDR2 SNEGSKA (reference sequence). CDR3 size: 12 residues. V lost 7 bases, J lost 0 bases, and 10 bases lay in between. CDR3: CSGRGSSYEQYV. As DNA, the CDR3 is TGCAGTGGTCGCGGCAGCTCCTACGAGCAGTACGTC.

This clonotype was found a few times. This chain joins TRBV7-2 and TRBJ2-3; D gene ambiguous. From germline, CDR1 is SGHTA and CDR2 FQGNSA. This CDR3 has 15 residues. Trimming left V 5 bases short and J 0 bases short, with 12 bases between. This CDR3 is CASSRGAFSTDTQYF. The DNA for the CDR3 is TGTGCCAGCAGCCGTGGCGCATTTAGCACAGATACGCAGTATTTT.

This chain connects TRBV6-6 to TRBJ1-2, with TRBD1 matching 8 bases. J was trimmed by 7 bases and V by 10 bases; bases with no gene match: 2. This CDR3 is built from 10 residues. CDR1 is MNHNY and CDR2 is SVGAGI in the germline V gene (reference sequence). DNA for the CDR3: TGTGCCATCAGGGGGCCTGGCTACACCTTC. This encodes CAIRGPGYTF.

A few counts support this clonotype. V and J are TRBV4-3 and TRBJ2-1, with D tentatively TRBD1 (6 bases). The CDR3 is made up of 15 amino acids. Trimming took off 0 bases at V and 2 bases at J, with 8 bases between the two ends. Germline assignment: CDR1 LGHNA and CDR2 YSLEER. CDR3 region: CASSQDRQAYNEQFF. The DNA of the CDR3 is TGCGCCAGCAGCCAAGATAGACAGGCCTACAATGAGCAGTTCTTC.

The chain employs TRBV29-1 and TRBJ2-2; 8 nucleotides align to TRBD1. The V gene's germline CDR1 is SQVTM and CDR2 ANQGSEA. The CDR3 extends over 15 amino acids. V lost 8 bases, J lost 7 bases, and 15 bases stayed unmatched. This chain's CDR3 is CSTQGPTGESGELFF. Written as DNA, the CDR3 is TGCAGCACGCAAGGGCCGACAGGGGAGAGCGGGGAGCTGTTTTTT.

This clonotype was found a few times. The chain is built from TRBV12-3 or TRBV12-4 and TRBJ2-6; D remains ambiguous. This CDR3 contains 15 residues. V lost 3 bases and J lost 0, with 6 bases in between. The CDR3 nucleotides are TGTGCCAGCAGTTTCGGAATCTCTGGGGCCAACGTCCTGACTTTC. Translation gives CASSFGISGANVLTF.

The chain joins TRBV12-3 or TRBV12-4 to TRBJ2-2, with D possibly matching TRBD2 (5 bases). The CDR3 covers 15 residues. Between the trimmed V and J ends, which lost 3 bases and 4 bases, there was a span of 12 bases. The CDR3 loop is CASSFADRGTGELFF. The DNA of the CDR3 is TGTGCCAGCAGTTTCGCTGATCGGGGCACCGGGGAGCTGTTTTTT.

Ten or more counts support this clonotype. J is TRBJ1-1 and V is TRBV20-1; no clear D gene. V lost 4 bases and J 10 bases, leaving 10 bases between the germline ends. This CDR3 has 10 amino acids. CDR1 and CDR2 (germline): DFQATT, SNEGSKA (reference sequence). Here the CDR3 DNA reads TGCAGTGCTATACAAGACGGAGCTTTCTTT. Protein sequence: CSAIQDGAFF.

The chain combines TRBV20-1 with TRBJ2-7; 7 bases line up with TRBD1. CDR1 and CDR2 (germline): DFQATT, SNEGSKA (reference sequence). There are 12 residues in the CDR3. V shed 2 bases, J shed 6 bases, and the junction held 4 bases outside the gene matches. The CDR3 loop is CSARTGDIEQYF. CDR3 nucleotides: TGCAGTGCTAGAACAGGGGATATCGAGCAGTACTTC.

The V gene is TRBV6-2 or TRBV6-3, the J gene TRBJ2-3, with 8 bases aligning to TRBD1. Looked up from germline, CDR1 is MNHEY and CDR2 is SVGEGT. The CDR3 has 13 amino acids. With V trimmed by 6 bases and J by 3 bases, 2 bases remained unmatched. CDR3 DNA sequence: TGTGCCAGCAGATGGACAGGGACAGATACGCAGTATTTT. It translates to CASRWTGTDTQYF.

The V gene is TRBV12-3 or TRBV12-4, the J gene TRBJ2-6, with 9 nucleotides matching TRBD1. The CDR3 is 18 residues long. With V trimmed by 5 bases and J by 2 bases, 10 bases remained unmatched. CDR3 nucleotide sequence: TGTGCCAGCAGTCCCCGGGACAGGGAAATCCCTGGGGCCAACGTCCTGACTTTC. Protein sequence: CASSPRDREIPGANVLTF.

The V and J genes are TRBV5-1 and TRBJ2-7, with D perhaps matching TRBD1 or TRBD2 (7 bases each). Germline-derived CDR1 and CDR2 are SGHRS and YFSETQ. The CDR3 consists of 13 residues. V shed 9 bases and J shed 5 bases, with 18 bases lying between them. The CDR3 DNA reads TGCGCCACAGCGGGACAGCTGGGGGACGAGCAGTACTTC. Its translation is CATAGQLGDEQYF.

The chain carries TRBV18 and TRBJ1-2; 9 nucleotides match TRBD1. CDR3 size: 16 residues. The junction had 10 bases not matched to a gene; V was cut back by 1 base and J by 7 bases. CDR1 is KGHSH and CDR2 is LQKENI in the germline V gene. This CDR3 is CASSPLPPQGATGYTF. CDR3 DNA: TGTGCCAGCTCACCACTTCCCCCACAGGGGGCGACTGGCTACACCTTC.

DNA for the CDR3: TGCAGTGCCGTTAGCGGGGGCACAGATACGCAGTATTTT. The encoded protein is CSAVSGGTDTQYF. This chain connects TRBV20-1 to TRBJ2-3; 8 nucleotides agree with TRBD2. The J segment lost 1 base and the V segment lost 6 bases, leaving 3 bases of the junction unmatched. The CDR3 has 13 amino acids. CDR1 DFQATT and CDR2 SNEGSKA come from the germline V gene (reference sequence).

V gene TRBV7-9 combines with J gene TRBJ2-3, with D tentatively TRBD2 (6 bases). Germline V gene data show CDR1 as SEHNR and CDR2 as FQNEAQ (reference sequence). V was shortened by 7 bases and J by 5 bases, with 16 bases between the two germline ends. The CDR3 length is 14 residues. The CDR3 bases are TGTGCCAGCACCCCCGGGGGTAGCGGAGATACGCAGTATTTT. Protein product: CASTPGGSGDTQYF.